The entry below describes one TCR beta chain. The antigen is undetermined. Flow cytometry had shown expanded CD8+CD57+ cells in the patients chosen for sequencing. Each patient had severe acquired aplastic anemia. This sample was taken from a study of CD8+CD57+ T cells in acquired aplastic anemia. Study context: Mean DNA quantity obtained from sorted CD4+ and CD8+ cells was approximately 3 ug.

CDR3 and TCR beta VDJ profiling relied on a genomic DNA template. One entry per CDR3 protein, called by TCRdb with MiXCR from the reads. The profile shows around 430,000 distinct CDR3 sequences, 25% to 40% of them singletons. Findings and caveats of the study: Sharing between patients and controls was observed for roughly 30 CD8+ CDR3 sequences.

Source material: sorted CD4+, CD8+, or CD8+CD57+ T cells (not recorded which) from PBMCs. The receptor was derived from a human donor with aplastic anemia.

CDR3 region: CASSQRTGRYTEAFF. CDR3 nucleotide sequence: TGTGCCAGCAGCCAAAGGACAGGAAGGTACACTGAAGCTTTCTTT. The rearrangement uses TRBV14 and TRBJ1-1, with 7 bases identical to TRBD1. This CDR3 is built from 15 residues. Trimming cost V 2 bases and J 3 bases; bases outside gene matches: 6. CDR1 SGHDN and CDR2 FVKESK come from the germline V gene.